The 32 T cell receptor beta chains listed next were all sequenced from one sample in a study of T cell clonality in common variable immunodeficiency. TCRdb's table, derived via immunoSEQ multiplex PCR, lists solely in-frame clones and lacks some. Altogether under 40,000 clones were found in the sample, and no singletons occur. What was sequenced was peripheral blood mononuclear cells. These receptor sequences come from a person between 18 and 75 years old in good health.

This clone turned up a few times. Germline and junction disagree at one end, which may indicate a read error. The CDR3 end is not reached by the read, which stops 3 residues before it; the germline J gene fills it in. The genes are TRBV6-1 and TRBJ1-1, with 7 nucleotides matching TRBD1. CDR1 and CDR2 (germline): MNHNS, SASEGT. The CDR3 is 16 residues long. CDR3 protein: CARSGRPRQGGTEAFF. The DNA read from the CDR3 is TGTGCCAGAAGTGGGAGACCGAGACAGGGAGGCACTGAA.

About this clone: The read halts 3 residues ahead of the CDR3 end, with the missing end drawn from the germline J gene. V and J are TRBV30 and TRBJ1-1, with D possibly being TRBD1 (5 bases). Germline CDR1 reads GTSNPN; CDR2 reads SVGIG (reference sequence). This CDR3 comprises 13 residues. The sequenced CDR3 bases are TGTGCCTGGAGTGTATCAGGGAAGGAGACA. It translates to CAWSVSGKET. The full CDR3 reads CAWSVSGKETAFF.

The table lists this clone with many counts. The read ends 3 residues before the CDR3 terminus; that terminus is restored from the germline J gene. The chain recombines TRBV5-1 with TRBJ2-7; the match to TRBD2 covers 13 bases. The CDR3 covers 13 residues. V was clipped by 7 bases and J by 5 bases; unmatched bases: 3. In germline, CDR1 is SGHRS, CDR2 YFSETQ. CDR3 protein: CASGGLAGDEQYF. CDR3 DNA (partial): TGCGCCAGCGGAGGACTAGCGGGGGACGAG.

This clone appeared many times. The read ends 3 residues before the CDR3 terminus; that terminus is restored from the germline J gene. The rearrangement uses TRBV7-9 and TRBJ1-2; TRBD1 is a possible D gene (5 bases). Deletions cut 1 base from V and 6 bases from J, with 12 bases between. This CDR3 contains 14 residues. Germline loops: CDR1 SEHNR, CDR2 FQNEAQ (reference sequence). The CDR3 loop reads CASSLGGGSDGYTF. The CDR3 bases that were read are TGTGCCAGCAGCTTAGGGGGGGGGTCGGATGGC. Using reference TRBV7-9 and TRBJ1-2 for the parts outside the CDR3, the full variable domain is DTGVSQNPRHKITKRGQNVTFRCDPISEHNRLYWYRQTLGQGPEFLTYFQNEAQLEKSRLLSDRFSAERPKGSFSTLEIQRTEQGDSAMYLCASSLGGGSDGYTFGSGTRLTVV.

Many counts were recorded for this clone. The CDR3 goes on 3 residues after the read ends, and that part is filled in from the germline J gene. The chain employs TRBV10-3 and TRBJ1-2, with TRBD1 as a possible D gene (6 bases). Trimming took off 2 bases at V and 5 bases at J, with 21 bases between the two ends. CDR1 is ENHRY, CDR2 SYGVKD, per germline. This CDR3 spans 17 amino acids. The CDR3 DNA, read in part, is TGTGCCATCAGTGAGGAGAAAGGAACAGGGTCCGGGTATGGC. This encodes CAISEEKGTGSGYG. The complete CDR3 sequence is CAISEEKGTGSGYGYTF.

At least ten counts were recorded for this clone. The CDR3 goes on 3 residues after the read ends, and that part is filled in from the germline J gene. This rearrangement joins TRBV7-8 to TRBJ2-3; D not certain. There are 12 residues in the CDR3. Germline lookup yields CDR1 SGHVS and CDR2 FQNEAQ. Trimming cost V 2 bases and J 2 bases, with 2 bases left between them. The DNA read from the CDR3 is TGTGCCAGCAGCTTACTCACAGATACG. It translates to CASSLLTDT. The entire CDR3 sequence reads CASSLLTDTQYF.

This clone was picked up many times. The CDR3 is cut off 3 residues early in the read; its end comes from the germline J gene. V usage is TRBV5-1 and J usage is TRBJ1-1; 7 bases align to TRBD1. The CDR3 has 14 amino acids. Losses at the gene ends were 4 bases for V and 0 bases for J; bases not matched to a gene: 3. The germline V gene has CDR1 SGHRS and CDR2 YFSETQ. This CDR3 is CASSKGQLNTEAFF. CDR3 bases read: TGCGCCAGCAGCAAGGGACAGTTGAACACTGAA.

This clone has a count of ten or more. The read ends 3 residues early relative to the CDR3; the germline J gene fills the gap. V usage is TRBV12-3 or TRBV12-4 and J usage is TRBJ1-1; 12 bases map to TRBD1. The CDR3 sequence is 17 residues long. V trimming: 2 bases; J trimming: 2 bases; junction bases outside the gene matches: 6. The CDR3 sequence: CASSLTGTGGTNTEAFF. The CDR3 DNA, read in part, is TGTGCCAGCAGTTTAACCGGGACAGGGGGCACAAACACTGAA.

This clone came up many times. The read stops 3 residues short of the end of the CDR3; the missing end is completed from the germline J gene. The chain recombines TRBV6-2 or TRBV6-3 with TRBJ2-3; 9 bases map to TRBD1. Germline V lookup: CDR1 MNHEY, CDR2 SVGEGT. Trimming cost V 2 bases and J 5 bases; bases outside gene matches: 8. This CDR3 contains 16 residues. CDR3 DNA, as far as it was read: TGTGCCAGCAGTTACCACCGGGACAGGGTCGTAGATACG. It encodes CASSYHRDRVVDT. From start to end, the CDR3 is CASSYHRDRVVDTQYF.

The sample holds many counts of this clone. The read stops 3 residues short of the end of the CDR3; the missing end is completed from the germline J gene. V is TRBV20-1 and J is TRBJ1-2; D is uncertain. CDR3 length: 10 residues. V shed 5 bases and J shed 2 bases, with 3 bases lying between them. The germline V gene has CDR1 DFQATT and CDR2 SNEGSKA (reference sequence). CDR3 bases read: TGCAGTGCTGCGAACTATGGC. This translates into CSAANYG. From start to end, the CDR3 is CSAANYGYTF.

This clone occurred many times. The read gets to within 3 residues of the CDR3 end, and the germline J gene fills in the rest. The rearrangement uses TRBV19 and TRBJ2-3; D may be TRBD2 (6 bases). Trimming cost V 3 bases and J 1 base, with 23 bases left between them. CDR1 LNHDA and CDR2 SQIVND come from the germline V gene (reference sequence). This CDR3 has 19 amino acids. CDR3 sequence: CASSMYILASLERTDTQYF. CDR3 DNA, as far as it was read: TGTGCCAGTAGTATGTATATTCTAGCGAGCCTTGAACGCACAGATACG.

This clone occurred many times. The observed sequence ends 3 residues before the CDR3 terminus, with the missing tail filled in from the germline J gene. The V and J genes are TRBV2 and TRBJ2-7; 8 bases line up with TRBD2. The trim removed 8 bases at V and 2 bases at J, leaving 2 bases unmatched. CDR3 length equals 12 residues. Germline V gene lookup returns CDR1 SNHLY and CDR2 FYNNEI. This CDR3 reads CASGTSPYEQYF. CDR3 DNA, as far as it was read: TGTGCCAGCGGGACTAGTCCCTACGAG.

This clone was recorded many times. The read falls 3 residues short of the CDR3 end, and the missing part is taken from the germline J gene. V and J are TRBV6-2 or TRBV6-3 and TRBJ1-2; D is unclear. The CDR3 is made up of 14 amino acids. The V end lost 5 bases, the J end lost 4 bases, and 14 bases lay between the germline ends. Germline CDR1 MNHEY, CDR2 SVGEGT. The sequenced CDR3 bases are TGTGCCAGCAGTGTTGATCCAGTCAGCTATGGC. Residues: CASSVDPVSYG. From start to end, the CDR3 is CASSVDPVSYGYTF.

This clone was detected many times. The read comes to an end 3 residues before the CDR3 does, leaving the germline J gene to fill in the end. The rearrangement joins TRBV7-8 to TRBJ2-1; no clear D gene. The V gene lost 2 bases and the J gene lost 6 bases, with 14 bases spanning the gap. CDR3 length: 15 amino acids. Per the germline V gene, CDR1 is SGHVS and CDR2 is FQNEAQ. The sequenced part of the CDR3 DNA is TGTGCCAGCAGCTTACGGTCCATAGCTAGCAATGAG. Encoded protein: CASSLRSIASNE. The full CDR3 protein reads CASSLRSIASNEQFF.

At least ten counts were recorded for this clone. The read finishes 3 residues shy of the CDR3 end, and the germline J gene is used to complete it. The rearrangement links TRBV9 to TRBJ2-1, with TRBD2 identical over 12 bases. Germline CDR1 is SGDLS and CDR2 is YYNGEE. The CDR3 has 15 amino acids. V lost 2 bases, J lost 8 bases, and 5 bases stayed unmatched. The covered CDR3 bases are TGTGCCAGCAGCGTTTCTAGCGGGGGGGGTTATGAG. It codes for CASSVSSGGGYE. In full, the CDR3 reads CASSVSSGGGYEQFF.

This clone was detected ten times or more. Read sequence stops 3 residues before the CDR3 end, and the germline J gene provides the missing end. The J gene is TRBJ2-5, the V gene TRBV11-3; weak D call: TRBD1 (5 bases). CDR3 length: 13 residues. Per the germline V gene, CDR1 is SGHNT and CDR2 is YENEEA. V lost 1 base, J lost 5 bases, and 8 bases lay in between. CDR3: CASSLGGWETQYF. Partial CDR3 DNA: TGTGCCAGCAGCTTAGGGGGCTGGGAGACC.

This clone was recorded many times. Sequencing ends 3 residues short of the CDR3 end; the germline J gene provides the rest. In the same sample, other DNA sequences code for this CDR3. The genes are TRBV2 and TRBJ2-1; 9 bases match TRBD2. The CDR3 is made up of 16 amino acids. Germline V gene lookup returns CDR1 SNHLY and CDR2 FYNNEI. With 1 base clipped from V and 4 bases from J, the junction kept 5 bases outside the gene matches. Partial CDR3 DNA: TGTGCCAGCAGTGAAGTCAGACTAGCGGTTTACAATGAG. Its protein is CASSEVRLAVYNE. The whole CDR3 protein is CASSEVRLAVYNEQFF.

This clone occurred many times. The sequence runs out 3 residues before the end of the CDR3; the remainder is reconstructed from the germline J gene. This chain connects TRBV12-3 or TRBV12-4 to TRBJ2-1; D is undetermined. CDR3 size: 16 residues. Trimming stripped 4 bases from V and 2 bases from J, with 15 bases between. The CDR3 region is CASSSLGLPPYNEQFF. The sequenced part of the CDR3 DNA is TGTGCCAGCAGTTCGCTAGGCCTGCCTCCCTACAATGAG.

This clone was observed at least ten times. The CDR3 end lies 3 residues beyond the end of the read and is filled in from the germline J gene. V and J are TRBV4-1 and TRBJ2-5; perhaps TRBD1 as D (6 bases). The CDR3 covers 17 residues. Looked up from germline, CDR1 is MGHRA and CDR2 is YSYEKL. V lost 2 bases to trimming and J lost 5 bases, with 21 bases between them. This chain's CDR3 is CASSQSGDTSGQETQYF. Partial CDR3 DNA: TGCGCCAGCAGCCAATCCGGGGACACCTCCGGCCAGGAGACC.

This clone occurred a few times. Read sequence stops 3 residues before the CDR3 end, and the germline J gene provides the missing end. This chain joins TRBV16 and TRBJ1-4; D remains ambiguous. Trimming took off 4 bases at V and 8 bases at J, with 8 bases between the two ends. CDR3 length equals 12 residues. CDR1 and CDR2 from the germline V gene are KGHSY and FQNENV. The covered CDR3 bases are TGTGCCAGCAGCCTAGGCGGAGAAAAA. Its translation: CASSLGGEK. The entire CDR3 is CASSLGGEKLFF.

This clone is deemed medium-sized (0.01 to 0.1%). Sequencing ends 3 residues short of the CDR3 end; the germline J gene provides the rest. J is TRBJ2-7 and V is TRBV7-9; D possibly corresponds to TRBD1 (6 bases). Trimming removed 3 bases at V and 3 bases at J, with 9 bases between. Germline CDR1 is SEHNR and CDR2 is FQNEAQ (reference sequence). The CDR3 covers 13 residues. Here the CDR3 reads CASSFRQDYEQYF. CDR3 bases read: TGTGCCAGCAGCTTTCGACAGGACTACGAG.

This clone was observed at least ten times. The CDR3 goes on 3 residues after the read ends, and that part is filled in from the germline J gene. This chain joins TRBV2 and TRBJ2-1; 8 bases are shared with TRBD1. CDR1 is SNHLY and CDR2 is FYNNEI in the germline V gene. This CDR3 region has 13 residues. Losses at the gene ends were 10 bases for V and 2 bases for J; bases not matched to a gene: 4. CDR3 DNA, as far as it was read: TGTGCCACGGACAGGGTGACCTACAATGAG. Amino acids: CATDRVTYNE. From start to end, the CDR3 is CATDRVTYNEQFF.

This clone was counted at least ten times. The junction departs from the called germline gene at one end, perhaps through a read error. Coverage ceases 3 residues before the CDR3 finishes, and the germline J gene fills in the end. The V and J genes are TRBV4-1 and TRBJ2-3; D ambiguous. CDR3 length: 13 residues. Germline CDR1 MGHRA, CDR2 YSYEKL. Incomplete CDR3 DNA: TGCGCCAGCAACCAAGTCGGGTTGGATACG. Translated: CASNQVGLDT. Given in full, the CDR3 is CASNQVGLDTQYF.

This clone was counted ten times or more. The read ends 3 residues shy of where the CDR3 ends; the end is completed using the germline J gene. The V gene is TRBV2, the J gene TRBJ1-2; 9 nucleotides align to TRBD1. Germline V CDR1 and CDR2: SNHLY, FYNNEI. V shed 6 bases, J shed 1 base, and the junction held 15 bases outside the gene matches. The CDR3 loop spans 18 amino acids. The CDR3 DNA, read in part, is TGTGCCAGCAGACGAACCGGGACAGGGACCCTTATTAACTATGGC. Translated, it gives CASRRTGTGTLINYG. The whole CDR3 sequence is CASRRTGTGTLINYGYTF.

This clone was seen ten or more times. The DNA ends 3 residues before the CDR3 does, and the rest of the CDR3 is filled in from the germline J gene. V usage is TRBV20-1 and J usage is TRBJ1-1; 7 bases are shared with TRBD1. This CDR3 comprises 15 residues. Germline V gene lookup returns CDR1 DFQATT and CDR2 SNEGSKA (reference sequence). Trimming removed 0 bases from V and 3 bases from J; junction bases left unmatched: 7. The part of the CDR3 DNA that was read is TGCAGTGCTAGAGAAACAGGGGTTAGGGACACTGAA. Translation gives CSARETGVRDTE. From start to end, the CDR3 is CSARETGVRDTEAFF.

Ten or more counts support this clone. The CDR3 end is not reached by the read, which stops 3 residues before it; the germline J gene fills it in. The chain recombines TRBV7-8 with TRBJ2-1; 9 nucleotides match TRBD2. The CDR3 length is 16 residues. Germline trimming cut 5 bases from V and 1 base from J; bases unmatched to any gene: 6. CDR1 is SGHVS, CDR2 FQNEAQ, per germline. CDR3 bases read: TGTGCCAGCAGCAACCCTAGCGGGGAATCCTACAATGAG. Translated, it gives CASSNPSGESYNE. The full CDR3 protein is CASSNPSGESYNEQFF.

This clone occurred many times. The observed sequence ends 3 residues before the CDR3 terminus, with the missing tail filled in from the germline J gene. V is TRBV19 and J is TRBJ2-2, with D maybe TRBD2 (6 bases). The germline V gene has CDR1 LNHDA and CDR2 SQIVND (reference sequence). The CDR3 spans 14 residues. The V end lost 8 bases, the J end lost 1 base, and 11 bases lay between the germline ends. The CDR3: CASRWGENTGELFF. The DNA read from the CDR3 is TGTGCCAGTCGTTGGGGGGAGAACACCGGGGAG. The full variable domain, its missing parts supplied by reference TRBV19 and TRBJ2-2, is DGGITQSPKYLFRKEGQNVTLSCEQNLNHDAMYWYRQDPGQGLRLIYYSQIVNDFQKGDIAEGYSVSREKKESFPLTVTSAQKNPTAFYLCASRWGENTGELFFGEGSRLTVL.

This clone has a count of ten or more. The read comes to an end 3 residues before the CDR3 does, leaving the germline J gene to fill in the end. This sequence joins TRBV19 and TRBJ1-1, with 9 positions matching TRBD1. There are 17 residues in the CDR3. V was pared by 5 bases and J by 0 bases, with 10 bases of the junction left unmatched. From germline, CDR1 is LNHDA and CDR2 SQIVND (reference sequence). CDR3 residues: CASSSGTGWGMNTEAFF. The DNA read from the CDR3 is TGTGCCAGTAGTTCCGGGACAGGGTGGGGAATGAACACTGAA.

This clone was detected many times. The DNA ends 3 residues before the CDR3 does, and the rest of the CDR3 is filled in from the germline J gene. The chain uses TRBV2 and TRBJ2-7, with 14 bases identical to TRBD2. CDR1 SNHLY and CDR2 FYNNEI come from the germline V gene. The CDR3 runs 17 residues. V trimming: 5 bases; J trimming: 0 bases; junction bases outside the gene matches: 6. CDR3 DNA (partial): TGTGCCAGCAGTCAGGGACTAGCGGGGGACCTCTCCTACGAG. Translated, it gives CASSQGLAGDLSYE. The whole CDR3 sequence reads CASSQGLAGDLSYEQYF. Combining the CDR3 with reference TRBV2 and TRBJ2-7 gives the whole variable domain EPEVTQTPSHQVTQMGQEVILRCVPISNHLYFYWYRQILGQKVEFLVSFYNNEISEKSEIFDDQFSVERPDGSNFTLKIRSTKLEDSAMYFCASSQGLAGDLSYEQYFGPGTRLTVT.

This clone was observed at least ten times. The sequenced CDR3 bases are TGTGCCAGCAGCCCGACAGGGTACAATGAG. Its translation is CASSPTGYNE. The full CDR3 is CASSPTGYNEQFF. V and J are TRBV14 and TRBJ2-1; 7 positions agree with TRBD1. The missing CDR3 end, 3 residues past where the read stops, is filled in from the germline J gene. The CDR3 extends over 13 amino acids. Trimming at V came to 4 bases and at J to 4 bases, leaving 1 base not matched to a gene. CDR1 and CDR2 (germline): SGHDN, FVKESK.

At least ten counts were recorded for this clone. The CDR3 end is not reached by the read, which stops 3 residues before it; the germline J gene fills it in. This chain uses TRBV30 with TRBJ1-5; D uncertain. V dropped 1 base and J dropped 4 bases, with 17 bases sitting between them. The CDR3 is 16 amino acids. Germline V gene sequence: CDR1 GTSNPN, CDR2 SVGIG (reference sequence). Incomplete CDR3 DNA: TGTGCCTGGAGTGAGTTTGGCAAGGGTATTAATCAGCCC. Translated: CAWSEFGKGINQP. The CDR3 in its entirety is CAWSEFGKGINQPQHF.

The sample holds many counts of this clone. The CDR3 end falls 3 residues outside the read, so it is completed with the germline J gene. The rearrangement joins TRBV11-3 to TRBJ2-5; a weak D match, TRBD1 (5 bases). This CDR3 is 14 amino acids long. The V end lost 1 base, the J end lost 5 bases, and 11 bases lay between the germline ends. Germline V gene data show CDR1 as SGHNT and CDR2 as YENEEA. CDR3 DNA, as far as it was read: TGTGCCAGCAGCTTAGGTACAGGCTACGAGACC. Its protein is CASSLGTGYET. From start to end, the CDR3 is CASSLGTGYETQYF.